Presented here are 3 T cell receptor beta chains from one specimen sequenced in a study of blood T cell repertoires in COVID-19. Produced via immunoSEQ multiplex PCR; TCRdb's table is partial and in-frame only. The sample yields about 110,000 clones, 86% seen once. The sample taken for sequencing was peripheral blood. The receptors were sampled from a man aged 35 to 55 with acute or convalescent COVID-19.

As for this clone: One end of the junction does not line up with germline, which may come from a read error. The sample has other DNA sequences that encode this CDR3 too. The chain joins TRBV18 to TRBJ2-7; tentative D call: TRBD2 (6 bases). Germline loops: CDR1 KGHSH, CDR2 LQKENI. The CDR3 sequence is 12 residues long. DNA of the CDR3: TGTGCCAGCGGCATGGCGGGGCGCGAGCAGTACTTT. Translation gives CASGMAGREQYF.

A few counts support this clone. CDR3 sequence (DNA): TGTGCCAGCAGCTTGTTGCTAGCGGGAGGGTCCACCGGGGAGCTGTTTTTT. Translated, it gives CASSLLLAGGSTGELFF. J is TRBJ2-2 and V is TRBV5-5, with TRBD2 identical over 12 bases. The V gene end was trimmed by 1 base and the J gene end by 4 bases; junction bases not matched to a gene: 5. The germline gives CDR1 SGHKS, CDR2 YYEKEE (reference sequence). This CDR3 spans 17 amino acids.

This clone was detected only once. The CDR3 spells CATRTGTGYTEAFF. CDR3 DNA sequence: TGTGCCACCCGGACCGGGACAGGGTACACTGAAGCTTTCTTT. This rearrangement joins TRBV15 to TRBJ1-1; 9 nucleotides agree with TRBD1. V gave up 8 bases and J gave up 3 bases; unmatched junction bases: 7. The CDR3 length is 14 residues. Germline lookup yields CDR1 LNHNV and CDR2 YYDKDF (reference sequence).